This TCR beta chain was found in a study of T cells in Graves' hyperthyroidism and ophthalmopathy. Findings and caveats of the study: The model foresaw ophthalmopathy a median about 6.5 months prior to onset.

Many counts were recorded for this clonotype. Antigen specificity is unknown. Amplified TCR beta CDR3 regions came from RNA transcripts. TCR CDR3 underwent first-round RT-PCR with the HTBI primer set. TCRdb itself ran the multiplex PCR reads through MiXCR, one entry per CDR3 protein. The table has a few hundred thousand distinct CDR3 sequences, more than 15% seen once; the top ten hold under 8%. The receptor was derived from a young woman with Graves' hyperthyroidism. Sequencing used blood.

In DNA, the CDR3 is TGCGCCAGCAGTGAACAGAAAGGGGGGGTCGCTGAAGCTTTCTTT. Amino acids: CASSEQKGGVAEAFF. The V gene is TRBV10-1, the J gene TRBJ1-1, with TRBD1 as a possible D gene (6 bases). In germline, CDR1 is WNHNN, CDR2 SYGVQD (reference sequence). The CDR3 loop spans 15 amino acids. Trimming left V 3 bases short and J 6 bases short, with 17 bases between.